The entry below describes one T cell receptor (beta chain). Its antigen is not known. Germline CDR1 reads LNHDA; CDR2 reads SQIVND (reference sequence). The ends were cut back, 6 bases at V and 7 bases at J, with 7 bases in the middle. The CDR3 is made up of 11 amino acids. The entry originates in a study of T cell responses to AZD1222 COVID-19 vaccine. General study points: Spike-specific TCR breadth and depth went up after people got two AZD1222 doses. AZD1222 recipients seropositive at baseline numbered only 5 to 7. Dominant at 160-218 and 743-854, vaccine-associated CD4 TCRs also spanned spike. The donor cohort was predominantly white British with a female majority, and clonal diversity may have been underestimated.

Some clones are missing from TCRdb's copy, which holds only in-frame ones; the method was immunoSEQ multiplex PCR. The data show 100,000 to 150,000 clones, about 89% seen once. This sequence was found in an adult who received the AZD1222 COVID-19 vaccine. The sequences come from peripheral blood, collected 28 days after the second AZD1222 dose. This rearrangement joins TRBV19 to TRBJ1-3; D is ambiguous. In nucleotides, the CDR3 is TGTGCCAGTAGGGCCGTCAACACCATATATTTT. The encoded protein is CASRAVNTIYF.